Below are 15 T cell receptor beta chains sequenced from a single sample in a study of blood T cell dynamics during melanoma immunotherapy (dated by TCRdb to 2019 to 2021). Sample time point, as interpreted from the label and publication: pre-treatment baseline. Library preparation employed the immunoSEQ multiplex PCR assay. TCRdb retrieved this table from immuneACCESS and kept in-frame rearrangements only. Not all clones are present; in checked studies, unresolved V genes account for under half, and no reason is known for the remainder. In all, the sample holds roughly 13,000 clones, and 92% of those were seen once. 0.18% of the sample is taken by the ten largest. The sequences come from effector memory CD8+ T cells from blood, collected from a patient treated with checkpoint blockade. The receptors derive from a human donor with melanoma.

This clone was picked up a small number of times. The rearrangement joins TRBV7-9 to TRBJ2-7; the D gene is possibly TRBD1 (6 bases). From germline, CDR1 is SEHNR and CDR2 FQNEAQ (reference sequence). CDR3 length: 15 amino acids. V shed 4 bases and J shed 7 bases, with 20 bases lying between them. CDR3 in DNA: TGTGCCAGCAGCTGGACCCGACAGGCGTCTGGGGAGCAGTACTTC. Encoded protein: CASSWTRQASGEQYF. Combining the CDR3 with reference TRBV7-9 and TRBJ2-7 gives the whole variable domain DTGVSQNPRHKITKRGQNVTFRCDPISEHNRLYWYRQTLGQGPEFLTYFQNEAQLEKSRLLSDRFSAERPKGSFSTLEIQRTEQGDSAMYLCASSWTRQASGEQYFGPGTRLTVT.

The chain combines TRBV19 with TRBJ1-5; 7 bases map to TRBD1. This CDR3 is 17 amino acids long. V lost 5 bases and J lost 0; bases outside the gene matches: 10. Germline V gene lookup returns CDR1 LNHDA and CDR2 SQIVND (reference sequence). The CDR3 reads CASSLTGYRNSNQPQHF. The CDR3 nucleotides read TGTGCCAGTAGTTTGACAGGGTATCGGAATAGCAATCAGCCCCAGCATTTT.

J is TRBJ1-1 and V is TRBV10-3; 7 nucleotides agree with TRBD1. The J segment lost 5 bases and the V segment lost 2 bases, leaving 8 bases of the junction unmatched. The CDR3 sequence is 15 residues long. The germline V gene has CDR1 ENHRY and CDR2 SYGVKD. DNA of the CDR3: TGTGCCATCAGTGAGGGTGAGGGGGCAGGGACTGAAGCTTTCTTT. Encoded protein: CAISEGEGAGTEAFF.

The CDR3 region is CASSDWDTTSYGYTF. The CDR3 coding sequence is TGTGCCAGCAGTGATTGGGACACCACGTCCTATGGCTACACCTTC. The V gene is TRBV25-1, the J gene TRBJ1-2; perhaps TRBD1 as D (6 bases). CDR3 length: 15 residues. Germline CDR1 is MGHDK and CDR2 is SYGVNS. V lost 3 bases to trimming and J lost 4 bases, with 15 bases between them.

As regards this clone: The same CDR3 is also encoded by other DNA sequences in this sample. DNA for the CDR3: TGTGCCAGCGCGGCCGGCGGAAACACTGAAGCTTTCTTT. It codes for CASAAGGNTEAFF. J is TRBJ1-1 and V is TRBV18; D gene ambiguous. Germline values: CDR1 KGHSH, CDR2 LQKENI. The ends were cut back, 8 bases at V and 2 bases at J, with 12 bases in the middle. The CDR3 sequence is 13 residues long.

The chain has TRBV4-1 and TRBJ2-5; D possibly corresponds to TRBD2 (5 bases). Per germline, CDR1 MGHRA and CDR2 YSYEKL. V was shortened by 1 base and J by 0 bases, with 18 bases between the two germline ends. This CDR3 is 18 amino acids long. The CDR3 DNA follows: TGCGCCAGCAGCCAAGCGTCGGCGGGCCTTAGCGACCAAGAGACCCAGTACTTC. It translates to CASSQASAGLSDQETQYF.

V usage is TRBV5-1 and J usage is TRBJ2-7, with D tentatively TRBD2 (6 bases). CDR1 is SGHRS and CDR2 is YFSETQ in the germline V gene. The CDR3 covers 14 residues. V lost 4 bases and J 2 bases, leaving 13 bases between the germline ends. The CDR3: CASSLNGSPYEQYF. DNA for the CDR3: TGCGCCAGCAGCCTTAACGGGAGCCCCTACGAGCAGTACTTC.

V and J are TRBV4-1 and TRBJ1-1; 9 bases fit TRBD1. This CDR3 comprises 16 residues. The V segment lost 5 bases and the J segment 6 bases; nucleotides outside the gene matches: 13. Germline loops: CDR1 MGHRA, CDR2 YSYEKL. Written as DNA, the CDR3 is TGCGCCAGCAGCGGGGGACAGGGAGGTTTCCCCCCTGAAGCTTTCTTT. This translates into CASSGGQGGFPPEAFF.

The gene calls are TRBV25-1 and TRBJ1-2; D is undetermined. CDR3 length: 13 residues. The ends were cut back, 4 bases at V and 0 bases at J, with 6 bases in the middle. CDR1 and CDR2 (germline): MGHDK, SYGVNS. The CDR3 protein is CASSGGPNYGYTF. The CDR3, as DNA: TGTGCCAGCAGTGGCGGGCCTAACTATGGCTACACCTTC.

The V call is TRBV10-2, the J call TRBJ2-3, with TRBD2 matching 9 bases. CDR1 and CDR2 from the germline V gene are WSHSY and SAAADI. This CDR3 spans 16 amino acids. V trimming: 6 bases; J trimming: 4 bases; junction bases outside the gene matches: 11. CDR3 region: CASRVYAGGPPDTQYF. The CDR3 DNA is TGCGCCAGCAGAGTGTATGCGGGAGGGCCCCCAGATACGCAGTATTTT.

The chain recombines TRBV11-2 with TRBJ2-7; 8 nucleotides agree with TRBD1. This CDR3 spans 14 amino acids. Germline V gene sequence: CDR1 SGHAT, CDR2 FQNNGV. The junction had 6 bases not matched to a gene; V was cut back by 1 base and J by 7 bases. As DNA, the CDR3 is TGTGCCAGCAGCTTAGGACAGGGGCGACGGGAGCAGTACTTC. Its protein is CASSLGQGRREQYF.

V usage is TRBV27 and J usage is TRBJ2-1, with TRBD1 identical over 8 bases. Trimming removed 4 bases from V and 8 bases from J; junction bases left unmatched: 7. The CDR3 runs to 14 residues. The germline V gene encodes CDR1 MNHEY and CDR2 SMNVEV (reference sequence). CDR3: CASSYTSGGYEQFF. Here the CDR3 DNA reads TGTGCCAGCAGTTATACATCAGGGGGCTATGAGCAGTTCTTC.

The CDR3 DNA reads as TGCGCCAGCAGCCGACCACTAGCGGGAGCCTACGAGCAGTACTTC. Protein sequence: CASSRPLAGAYEQYF. The J gene is TRBJ2-7, the V gene TRBV23-1, with 11 bases that match TRBD2. TRBV23-1 is an ORF, and what it does is uncertain. Unmatched junction bases numbered 6, after V lost 6 bases and J lost 2 bases. The CDR3 is 15 residues long.

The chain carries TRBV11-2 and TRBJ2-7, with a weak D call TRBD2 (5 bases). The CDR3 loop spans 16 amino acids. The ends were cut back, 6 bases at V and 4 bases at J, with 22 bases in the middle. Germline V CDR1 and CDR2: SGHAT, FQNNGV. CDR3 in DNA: TGTGCCAGCAGTTATTCCCGGGGAGAGTTTAAGTACGAGCAGTACTTC. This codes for CASSYSRGEFKYEQYF.

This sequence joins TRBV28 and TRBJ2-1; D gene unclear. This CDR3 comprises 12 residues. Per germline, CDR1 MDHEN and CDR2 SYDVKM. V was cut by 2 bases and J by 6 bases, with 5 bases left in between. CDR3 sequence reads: CASSLGINEQFF. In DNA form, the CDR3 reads TGTGCCAGCAGTTTAGGGATCAATGAGCAGTTCTTC. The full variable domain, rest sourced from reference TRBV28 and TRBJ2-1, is DVKVTQSSRYLVKRTGEKVFLECVQDMDHENMFWYRQDPGLGLRLIYFSYDVKMKEKGDIPEGYSVSREKKERFSLILESASTNQTSMYLCASSLGINEQFFGPGTRLTVL.